The 27 T cell receptor beta chains listed next were all sequenced from one sample in a study of chemoradiotherapy in HPV16-positive cancers. Sequencing was performed with immunoSEQ multiplex PCR; in TCRdb, only in-frame clones are kept and a portion is missing. The data contain 10,000 to 15,000 clones, approximately 73% of them singletons. Collection of the sample occurred from a patient who underwent chemoradiotherapy. The receptors here all came from a human donor with HPV-associated anogenital cancer.

The V call is TRBV4-1, the J call TRBJ1-2; D is unresolved. V was trimmed by 5 bases and J by 2 bases, leaving 9 bases between them. CDR3 length equals 13 residues. The germline CDR1 and CDR2 sequences are MGHRA and YSYEKL. The CDR3 nucleotides are TGCGCCAGCAGCGCCCAGGAGAACTATGGCTACACCTTC. It is translated as CASSAQENYGYTF.

This clone was seen more than once but under ten times. This sequence joins TRBV4-2 and TRBJ1-6; no clear D gene. V gave up 9 bases and J gave up 1 base, with 7 bases separating them. Germline CDR1 reads LGHNA; CDR2 reads YNFKEQ. The CDR3 loop spans 13 amino acids. The chain's CDR3 is CASGPSYNSPLHF. The CDR3 coding sequence is TGTGCCAGTGGCCCGTCCTATAATTCACCCCTCCACTTT.

In its sample, this clone was seen once. The V gene is TRBV7-2, the J gene TRBJ1-1; D is unresolved. The CDR3 spans 15 residues. Germline CDR1 SGHTA, CDR2 FQGNSA. V was trimmed by 1 base and J by 0 bases, leaving 9 bases between them. CDR3 bases: TGTGCCAGCAGCTTAGTTTCAGTCTTGAACACTGAAGCTTTCTTT. Translated, it gives CASSLVSVLNTEAFF.

This rearrangement joins TRBV29-1 to TRBJ2-5; the match to TRBD2 covers 8 bases. The CDR3 sequence is 13 residues long. Germline V lookup: CDR1 SQVTM, CDR2 ANQGSEA. After removal of 7 bases from V and 1 base from J, the junction contained 5 bases not matched to a gene. The CDR3 sequence is CSAPGGIQETQYF. The CDR3 DNA reads as TGCAGCGCACCGGGGGGGATCCAAGAGACCCAGTACTTC.

This clone came up once. The genes are TRBV30 and TRBJ1-2, with TRBD1 matching 7 bases. Germline V gene sequence: CDR1 GTSNPN, CDR2 SVGIG (reference sequence). The CDR3 spans 14 residues. V lost 1 base to trimming and J lost 8 bases; unmatched junction nucleotides: 10. CDR3 protein: CAWSGGKGASGYTF. The CDR3 DNA follows: TGTGCCTGGAGTGGGGGAAAGGGGGCATCCGGCTACACCTTC.

This clone was seen only once. The rearrangement links TRBV18 to TRBJ1-2; D is uncertain. The CDR3 contains 15 residues. Germline CDR1 reads KGHSH; CDR2 reads LQKENI. With 0 bases removed from V and 4 bases from J, the gap between germline ends came to 12 bases. The CDR3 DNA reads TGTGCCAGCTCACCACCGTCCCAGGCCCTCTATGGCTACACCTTC. Its translation: CASSPPSQALYGYTF. Using reference TRBV18 and TRBJ1-2 for the parts outside the CDR3, the full variable domain is NAGVMQNPRHLVRRRGQEARLRCSPMKGHSHVYWYRQLPEEGLKFMVYLQKENIIDESGMPKERFSAEFPKEGPSILRIQQVVRGDSAAYFCASSPPSQALYGYTFGSGTRLTVV.

The chain links TRBV11-2 to TRBJ2-5, with TRBD2 identical over 10 bases. J gave up 3 bases and V 5 bases, and 6 bases lay outside the gene matches. The CDR3 runs 15 residues. Per the germline V gene, CDR1 is SGHAT and CDR2 is FQNNGV. The chain's CDR3 is CASSPTLAGKETQYF. CDR3 coding DNA: TGTGCCAGCAGCCCCACACTAGCGGGGAAAGAGACCCAGTACTTC. The whole variable domain, filled in from reference TRBV11-2 and TRBJ2-5, reads EAGVAQSPRYKIIEKRQSVAFWCNPISGHATLYWYQQILGQGPKLLIQFQNNGVVDDSQLPKDRFSAERLKGVDSTLKIQPAKLEDSAVYLCASSPTLAGKETQYFGPGTRLLVL.

Of note for this clone: The same CDR3 arises from other DNA sequences in this sample as well. The chain links TRBV7-3 to TRBJ2-1; 13 bases map to TRBD2. V shed 4 bases, J shed 7 bases, and the junction held 7 bases outside the gene matches. The CDR3 loop spans 16 amino acids. Germline V gene data show CDR1 as SGHTA and CDR2 as FQGTGA. The DNA for the CDR3 is TGTGCCAGCAGCTCCCAGGGACTAGCGGGGCCTAATGAGCAGTTCTTC. It translates to CASSSQGLAGPNEQFF.

The chain joins TRBV7-9 to TRBJ2-7; D is ambiguous. The V end lost 5 bases, the J end lost 5 bases, and 10 bases lay between the germline ends. CDR1 and CDR2 (germline): SEHNR, FQNEAQ (reference sequence). This CDR3 has 12 residues. The CDR3 sequence: CASSLRAHEQYF. Written as DNA, the CDR3 is TGTGCCAGCAGCCTCCGGGCCCACGAGCAGTACTTC.

The chain's CDR3 is CASSERTTGNSPLHF. For the CDR3, the DNA is TGTGCCAGCAGCGAGCGAACGACAGGGAACTCACCCCTCCACTTT. The chain has TRBV14 and TRBJ1-6; 7 bases are a match to TRBD1. V was pared by 5 bases and J by 10 bases, with 11 bases of the junction left unmatched. The CDR3 runs to 15 residues. Germline CDR1 reads SGHDN; CDR2 reads FVKESK.

V gene TRBV11-2 combines with J gene TRBJ2-3; the D is unclear. Trimming pared 5 bases from V and 8 bases from J, leaving 11 bases between. The CDR3 has 12 amino acids. The germline gives CDR1 SGHAT, CDR2 FQNNGV. This CDR3 is CASSPESGTQYF. CDR3 DNA: TGTGCCAGCAGCCCAGAGTCGGGTACGCAGTATTTT.

Comment on this clone: Because the CDR3's place on the DNA is in doubt, the DNA is left out and the CDR3 is given as listed by TCRdb. The chain has TRBV7-8 and TRBJ2-7; TRBD2 is taken as the D call from the table, unchecked against the DNA. The CDR3 is 19 residues long, ends included. Germline V lookup: CDR1 SGHVS, CDR2 FQNEAQ. The CDR3 loop reads CASSDRPGLASGRGNEQYF.

The chain carries TRBV7-3 and TRBJ2-2, with TRBD2 identical over 9 bases. This CDR3 spans 16 amino acids. Trimming at V came to 1 base and at J to 4 bases, leaving 4 bases not matched to a gene. Germline CDR1 reads SGHTA; CDR2 reads FQGTGA. CDR3 residues: CASSLNGGGATGELFF. In nucleotides, the CDR3 is TGTGCCAGCAGCTTAAATGGCGGGGGGGCCACCGGGGAGCTGTTTTTT.

The J gene is TRBJ2-7, the V gene TRBV11-2; possible D gene TRBD1, 6 bases. V was cut by 6 bases and J by 2 bases, with 11 bases left in between. Germline V gene sequence: CDR1 SGHAT, CDR2 FQNNGV. The CDR3 is made up of 13 amino acids. CDR3 loop: CASRGDNTYEQYF. CDR3 nucleotides: TGTGCCAGCAGGGGGGACAACACCTACGAGCAGTACTTC. The full variable domain, its missing parts supplied by reference TRBV11-2 and TRBJ2-7, is EAGVAQSPRYKIIEKRQSVAFWCNPISGHATLYWYQQILGQGPKLLIQFQNNGVVDDSQLPKDRFSAERLKGVDSTLKIQPAKLEDSAVYLCASRGDNTYEQYFGPGTRLTVT.

The V gene is TRBV19, the J gene TRBJ1-5, with 9 bases identical to TRBD1. The junction had 13 bases not matched to a gene; V was cut back by 7 bases and J by 0 bases. The length of the CDR3 is 18 residues. Germline CDR1 reads LNHDA; CDR2 reads SQIVND (reference sequence). The CDR3 DNA reads as TGTGCCAGTATTCCCGGGACAGGGTTTTCATATAGCAATCAGCCCCAGCATTTT. Translating gives CASIPGTGFSYSNQPQHF.

This clone was found a few times. This rearrangement joins TRBV6-6 to TRBJ2-7, with 8 bases that match TRBD2. This CDR3 has 14 residues. V was clipped by 7 bases and J by 0 bases; unmatched bases: 5. Germline V gene data show CDR1 as MNHNY and CDR2 as SVGAGI (reference sequence). The CDR3 spells CASNSGASSYEQYF. CDR3 bases: TGTGCCAGCAATAGCGGGGCAAGCTCCTACGAGCAGTACTTC.

The V gene is TRBV4-3, the J gene TRBJ1-4; maybe TRBD1 (5 bases). The CDR3 runs to 17 residues. Trimming pared 0 bases from V and 8 bases from J, leaving 19 bases between. Germline CDR1 is LGHNA and CDR2 is YSLEER. The CDR3 protein is CASSQDGAGLGTEKLFF. DNA for the CDR3: TGCGCCAGCAGCCAAGATGGGGCTGGTCTGGGAACCGAAAAACTGTTTTTT.

The gene calls are TRBV5-4 and TRBJ1-3, with a tentative D call TRBD1 (5 bases). V lost 2 bases to trimming and J lost 0 bases, with 12 bases between them. The CDR3 totals 16 residues. Germline loops: CDR1 SGHNT, CDR2 YYREEE (reference sequence). The CDR3 DNA reads TGTGCCAGCAGCTTTGGCGGGGGACTCTCTGGAAACACCATATATTTT. Translated: CASSFGGGLSGNTIYF.

The chain links TRBV7-2 to TRBJ2-1; 7 nucleotides line up with TRBD1. J was trimmed by 6 bases and V by 3 bases; bases with no gene match: 5. This CDR3 spans 14 amino acids. Looked up from germline, CDR1 is SGHTA and CDR2 is FQGNSA. CDR3 in DNA: TGTGCCAGCAGCTTGGGGGACAGCACCAATGAGCAGTTCTTC. It codes for CASSLGDSTNEQFF.

The rearrangement joins TRBV5-1 to TRBJ2-1, with D maybe TRBD2 (6 bases). This CDR3 region has 15 residues. CDR1 is SGHRS and CDR2 is YFSETQ in the germline V gene. The V gene lost 0 bases and the J gene lost 4 bases, with 11 bases spanning the gap. The CDR3, as DNA: TGCGCCAGCAGCTTGGATGGTCGGGGGTACAATGAGCAGTTCTTC. It translates to CASSLDGRGYNEQFF.

This clone was seen a single time. The chain uses TRBV27 and TRBJ2-3; D remains ambiguous. The CDR3 consists of 13 residues. Trimming cost V 3 bases and J 14 bases, with 18 bases left between them. Germline CDR1 and CDR2: MNHEY and SMNVEV (reference sequence). The CDR3 sequence is CASSFNGRTVGYF. Written as DNA, the CDR3 is TGTGCCAGCAGTTTTAACGGACGGACCGTAGGGTATTTT.

The chain has TRBV6-1 and TRBJ2-5, with D possibly being TRBD2 (6 bases). Germline V CDR1 and CDR2: MNHNS, SASEGT. The CDR3 extends over 13 amino acids. V was shortened by 6 bases and J by 2 bases, with 10 bases between the two germline ends. CDR3 sequence (DNA): TGTGCCAGCAGCCGGGACTGGCAAGAGACCCAGTACTTC. It yields the protein CASSRDWQETQYF.

CDR3 bases: TGTGCCAGCAGTCCCGGAGAAAACATTCAGTACTTC. Translating it yields CASSPGENIQYF. The chain is built from TRBV9 and TRBJ2-4; unclear D gene. The CDR3 is made up of 12 amino acids. Germline lookup yields CDR1 SGDLS and CDR2 YYNGEE. V was pared by 5 bases and J by 5 bases, with 8 bases between.

The chain carries TRBV4-1 and TRBJ1-3, with D tentatively TRBD1 (5 bases). CDR1 and CDR2 (germline): MGHRA, YSYEKL. This CDR3 spans 15 amino acids. The V end was cut by 0 bases, the J end by 1 base, with 7 bases between. CDR3 in DNA: TGCGCCAGCAGCCAAGATCGGGGGTCTGGAAACACCATATATTTT. Translated, it gives CASSQDRGSGNTIYF.

The V gene is TRBV9, the J gene TRBJ2-7, with D unclear. The CDR3 runs 14 residues. Germline CDR1 SGDLS, CDR2 YYNGEE. Trimming left V 4 bases short and J 4 bases short, with 15 bases between. The CDR3 protein is CASSPRAGAYEQYF. The CDR3 DNA reads as TGTGCCAGCAGCCCCCGTGCAGGAGCATACGAGCAGTACTTC.

In this sample, this clone turned up once. The J gene is TRBJ2-2, the V gene TRBV7-2; TRBD1 or TRBD2 may be the D gene (5 bases each). The CDR3 runs to 15 residues. Trimming stripped 5 bases from V and 6 bases from J, with 16 bases between. In germline, CDR1 is SGHTA, CDR2 FQGNSA. The CDR3 coding sequence is TGTGCCAGCAGCCCAACGGGACGAGGACCCGGGGAGCTGTTTTTT. It translates to CASSPTGRGPGELFF.

This chain links TRBV6-1 with TRBJ1-5; D is unclear. CDR1 is MNHNS, CDR2 SASEGT, per germline. This CDR3 is built from 16 residues. With 1 base removed from V and 6 bases from J, the gap between germline ends came to 16 bases. The CDR3 DNA reads TGTGCCAGCAGTGAAGTAGGTCGATGGATAATTCAGCCCCAGCATTTT. Encoded protein: CASSEVGRWIIQPQHF.